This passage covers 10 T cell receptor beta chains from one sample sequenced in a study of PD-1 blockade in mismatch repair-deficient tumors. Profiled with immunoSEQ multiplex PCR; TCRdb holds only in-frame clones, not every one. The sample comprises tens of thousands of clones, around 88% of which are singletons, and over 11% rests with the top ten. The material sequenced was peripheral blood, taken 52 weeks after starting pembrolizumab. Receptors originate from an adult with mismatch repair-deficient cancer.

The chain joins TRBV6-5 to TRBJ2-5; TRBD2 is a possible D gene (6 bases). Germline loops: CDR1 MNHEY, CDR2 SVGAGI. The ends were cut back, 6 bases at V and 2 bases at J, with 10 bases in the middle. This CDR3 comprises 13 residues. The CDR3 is CASRRGKQETQYF. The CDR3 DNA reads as TGTGCCAGCAGGCGCGGGAAGCAAGAGACCCAGTACTTC.

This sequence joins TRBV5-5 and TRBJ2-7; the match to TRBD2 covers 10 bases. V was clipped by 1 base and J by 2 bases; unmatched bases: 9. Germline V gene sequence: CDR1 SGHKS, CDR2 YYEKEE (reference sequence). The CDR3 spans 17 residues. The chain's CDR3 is CASSLRLAGVAPYEQYF. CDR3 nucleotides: TGTGCCAGCAGCTTGCGGCTAGCGGGAGTGGCTCCCTACGAGCAGTACTTC.

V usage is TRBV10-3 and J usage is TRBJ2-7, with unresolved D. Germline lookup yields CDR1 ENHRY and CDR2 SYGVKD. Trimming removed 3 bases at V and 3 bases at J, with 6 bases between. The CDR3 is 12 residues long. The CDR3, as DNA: TGTGCCATCAGTGAATCGGGCTACGAGCAGTACTTC. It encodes CAISESGYEQYF.

In DNA, the CDR3 is TGTGCCAGCAGCTTGGCAGGGGAGATTGAAGCTTTCTTT. The encoded protein is CASSLAGEIEAFF. The chain employs TRBV5-6 and TRBJ1-1; D is perhaps TRBD1 (6 bases). The germline V gene encodes CDR1 SGHDT and CDR2 YYEEEE. With 0 bases removed from V and 7 bases from J, the gap between germline ends came to 10 bases. This CDR3 contains 13 residues.

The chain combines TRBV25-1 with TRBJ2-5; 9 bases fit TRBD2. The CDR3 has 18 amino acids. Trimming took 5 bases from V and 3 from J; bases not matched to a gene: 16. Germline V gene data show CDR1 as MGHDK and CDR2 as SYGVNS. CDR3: CASSPVPGGLAGKETQYF. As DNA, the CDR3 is TGTGCCAGCAGTCCCGTCCCGGGGGGGCTAGCGGGAAAAGAGACCCAGTACTTC.

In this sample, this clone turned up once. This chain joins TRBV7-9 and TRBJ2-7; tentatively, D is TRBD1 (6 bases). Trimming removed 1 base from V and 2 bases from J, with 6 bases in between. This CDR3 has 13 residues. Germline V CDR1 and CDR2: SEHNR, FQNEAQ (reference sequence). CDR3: CASSLEGAYEQYF. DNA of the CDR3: TGTGCCAGCAGCTTAGAGGGGGCCTACGAGCAGTACTTC.

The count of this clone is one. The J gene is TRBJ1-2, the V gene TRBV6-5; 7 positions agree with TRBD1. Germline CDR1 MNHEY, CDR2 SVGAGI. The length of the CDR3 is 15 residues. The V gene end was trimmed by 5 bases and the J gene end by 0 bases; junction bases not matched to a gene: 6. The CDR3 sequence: CASSPRTGSNYGYTF. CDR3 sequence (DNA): TGTGCCAGCAGTCCGCGGACAGGATCTAACTATGGCTACACCTTC.

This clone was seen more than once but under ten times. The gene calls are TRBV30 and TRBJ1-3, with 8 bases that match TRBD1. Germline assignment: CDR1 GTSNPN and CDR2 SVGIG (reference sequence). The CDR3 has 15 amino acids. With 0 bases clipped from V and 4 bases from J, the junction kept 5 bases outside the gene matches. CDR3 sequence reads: CAWSVRTGPGNTIYF. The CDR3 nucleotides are TGTGCCTGGAGTGTACGGACAGGGCCAGGAAACACCATATATTTT.

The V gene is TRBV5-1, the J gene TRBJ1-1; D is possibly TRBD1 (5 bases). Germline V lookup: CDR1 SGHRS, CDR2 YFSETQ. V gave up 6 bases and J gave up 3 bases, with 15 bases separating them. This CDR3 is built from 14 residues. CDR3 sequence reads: CASTDLGGYTEAFF. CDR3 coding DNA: TGCGCCAGCACAGACCTCGGGGGATACACTGAAGCTTTCTTT.

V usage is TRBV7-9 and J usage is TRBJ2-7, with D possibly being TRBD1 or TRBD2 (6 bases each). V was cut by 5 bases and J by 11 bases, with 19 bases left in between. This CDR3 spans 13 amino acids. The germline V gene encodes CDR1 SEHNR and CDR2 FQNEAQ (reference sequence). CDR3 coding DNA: TGTGCCAGCAGCCAGCAACTAACGGAGGGGGAGTACTTC. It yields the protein CASSQQLTEGEYF.